This T cell receptor beta chain was identified during a study of cytomegalovirus exposure and HLA in healthy donors. The CDR3 contains 14 residues. Germline values: CDR1 WSHSY, CDR2 SAAADI. V dropped 3 bases and J dropped 2 bases, with 10 bases sitting between them. Though probably carrying unrecorded immune exposures, donors were nominally healthy at sampling. The PCR had 60 Vbeta and 13 Jbeta primers. Data came from immunoSEQ multiplex PCR; TCRdb stores just in-frame clones and leaves some out. Here the sample spans over 150,000 clones, 79% being singletons. V and J are TRBV10-2 and TRBJ2-5, with D possibly matching TRBD1 (6 bases). The receptor comes from a man aged 40-49 years in good health and CMV-seronegative. The sequencing input was PBMCs. The CDR3 DNA reads as TGCGCCAGCAGTGACCCGACAGGTCAAGAGACCCAGTACTTC. Amino acids: CASSDPTGQETQYF.